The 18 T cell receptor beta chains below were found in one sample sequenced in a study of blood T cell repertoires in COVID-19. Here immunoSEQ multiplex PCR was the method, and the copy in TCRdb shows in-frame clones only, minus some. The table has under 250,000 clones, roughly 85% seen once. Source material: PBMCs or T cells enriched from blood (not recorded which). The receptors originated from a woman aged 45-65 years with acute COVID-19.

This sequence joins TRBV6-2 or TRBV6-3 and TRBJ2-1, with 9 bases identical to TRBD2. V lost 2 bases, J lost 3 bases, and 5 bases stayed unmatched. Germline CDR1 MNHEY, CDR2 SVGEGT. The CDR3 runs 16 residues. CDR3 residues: CASSYGDSGGYNEQFF. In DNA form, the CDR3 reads TGTGCCAGCAGTTACGGTGATAGCGGGGGCTACAATGAGCAGTTCTTC.

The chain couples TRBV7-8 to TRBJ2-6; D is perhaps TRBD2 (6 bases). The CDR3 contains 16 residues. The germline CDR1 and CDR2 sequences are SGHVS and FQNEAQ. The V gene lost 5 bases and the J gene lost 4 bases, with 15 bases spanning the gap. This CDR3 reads CASSPGWGGGANVLTF. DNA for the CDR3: TGTGCCAGCAGCCCCGGATGGGGAGGAGGGGCCAACGTCCTGACTTTC.

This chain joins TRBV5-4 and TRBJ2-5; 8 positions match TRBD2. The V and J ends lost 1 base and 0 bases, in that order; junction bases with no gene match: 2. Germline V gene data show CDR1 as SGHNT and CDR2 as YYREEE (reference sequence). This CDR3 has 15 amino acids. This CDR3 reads CASSLTSGNQETQYF. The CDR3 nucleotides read TGTGCCAGCAGCTTGACTAGCGGTAACCAAGAGACCCAGTACTTC.

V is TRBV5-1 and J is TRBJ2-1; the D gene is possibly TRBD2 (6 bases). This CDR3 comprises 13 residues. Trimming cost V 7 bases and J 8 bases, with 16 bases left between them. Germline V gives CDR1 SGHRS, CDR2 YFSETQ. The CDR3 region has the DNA TGCGCCAGCTCGGGGGTAGGGGTGGATGAGCAGTTCTTC. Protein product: CASSGVGVDEQFF.

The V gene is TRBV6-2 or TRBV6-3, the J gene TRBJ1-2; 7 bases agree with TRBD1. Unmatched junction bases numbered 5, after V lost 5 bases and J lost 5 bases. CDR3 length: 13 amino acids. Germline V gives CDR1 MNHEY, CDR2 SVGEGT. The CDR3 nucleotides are TGTGCCAGCAGTCGACAGGGTTATTATGGCTACACCTTC. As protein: CASSRQGYYGYTF.

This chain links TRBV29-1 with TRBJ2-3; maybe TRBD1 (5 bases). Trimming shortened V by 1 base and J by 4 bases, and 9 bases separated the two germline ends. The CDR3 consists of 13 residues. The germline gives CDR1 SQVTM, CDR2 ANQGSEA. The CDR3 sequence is CSVEGQGADTQYF. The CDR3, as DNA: TGCAGCGTTGAAGGGCAGGGTGCAGATACGCAGTATTTT.

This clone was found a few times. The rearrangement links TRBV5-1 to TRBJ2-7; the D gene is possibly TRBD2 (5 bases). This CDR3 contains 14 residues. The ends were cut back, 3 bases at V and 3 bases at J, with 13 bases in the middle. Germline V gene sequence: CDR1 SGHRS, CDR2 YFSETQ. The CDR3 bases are TGCGCCAGCAGCTCCGAGGGAGACGGCTACGAGCAGTACTTC. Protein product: CASSSEGDGYEQYF.

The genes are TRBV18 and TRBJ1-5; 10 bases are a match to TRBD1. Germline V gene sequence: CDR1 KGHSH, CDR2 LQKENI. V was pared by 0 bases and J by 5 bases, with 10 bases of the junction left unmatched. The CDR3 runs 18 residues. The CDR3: CASSPPRQGAGIDQPQHF. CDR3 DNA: TGTGCCAGCTCACCACCTAGACAGGGGGCGGGTATCGATCAGCCCCAGCATTTT. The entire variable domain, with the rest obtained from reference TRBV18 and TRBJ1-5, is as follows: NAGVMQNPRHLVRRRGQEARLRCSPMKGHSHVYWYRQLPEEGLKFMVYLQKENIIDESGMPKERFSAEFPKEGPSILRIQQVVRGDSAAYFCASSPPRQGAGIDQPQHFGDGTRLSIL.

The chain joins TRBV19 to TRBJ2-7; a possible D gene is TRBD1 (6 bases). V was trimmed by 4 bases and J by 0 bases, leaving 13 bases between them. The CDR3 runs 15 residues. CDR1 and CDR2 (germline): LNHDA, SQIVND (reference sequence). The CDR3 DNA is TGTGCCAGTAGTACCCGGGACACCAGCTCCTACGAGCAGTACTTC. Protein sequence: CASSTRDTSSYEQYF. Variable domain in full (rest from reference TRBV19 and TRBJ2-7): DGGITQSPKYLFRKEGQNVTLSCEQNLNHDAMYWYRQDPGQGLRLIYYSQIVNDFQKGDIAEGYSVSREKKESFPLTVTSAQKNPTAFYLCASSTRDTSSYEQYFGPGTRLTVT.

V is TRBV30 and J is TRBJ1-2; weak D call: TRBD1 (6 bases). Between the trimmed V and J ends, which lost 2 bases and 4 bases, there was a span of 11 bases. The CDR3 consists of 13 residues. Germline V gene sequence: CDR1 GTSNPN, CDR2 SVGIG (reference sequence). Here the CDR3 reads CAWSIGQFYGYTF. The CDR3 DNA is TGTGCCTGGAGTATCGGACAGTTCTATGGCTACACCTTC.

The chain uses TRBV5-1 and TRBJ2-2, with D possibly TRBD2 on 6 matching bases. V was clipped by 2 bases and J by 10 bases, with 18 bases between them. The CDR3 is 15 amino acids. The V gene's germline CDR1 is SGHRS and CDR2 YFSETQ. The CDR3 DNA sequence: TGCGCCAGCAGCTTTTATCAGGGCGGGAACGAGGAGCTGTTTTTT. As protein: CASSFYQGGNEELFF.

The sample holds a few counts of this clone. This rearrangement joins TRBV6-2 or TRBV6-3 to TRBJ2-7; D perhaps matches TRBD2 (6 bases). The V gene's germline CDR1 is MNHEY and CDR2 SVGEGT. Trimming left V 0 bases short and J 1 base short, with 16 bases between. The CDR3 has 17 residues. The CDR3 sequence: CASSYSGGQPLSYEQYF. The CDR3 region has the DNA TGTGCCAGCAGTTACTCCGGGGGTCAACCCCTATCCTACGAGCAGTACTTC.

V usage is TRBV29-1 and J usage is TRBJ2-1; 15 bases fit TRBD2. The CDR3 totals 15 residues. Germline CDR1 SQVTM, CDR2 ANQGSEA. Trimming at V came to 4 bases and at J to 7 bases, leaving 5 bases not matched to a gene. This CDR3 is CSVVRTSGGANEQFF. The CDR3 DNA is TGCAGCGTTGTTCGGACTAGCGGGGGGGCTAATGAGCAGTTCTTC.

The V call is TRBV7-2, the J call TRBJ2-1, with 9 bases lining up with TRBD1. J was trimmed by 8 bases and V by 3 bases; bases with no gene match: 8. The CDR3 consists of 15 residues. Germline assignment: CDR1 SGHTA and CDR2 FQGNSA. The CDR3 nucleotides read TGTGCCAGCAGCTTCCGTAGGACAGGGGTCGATGAGCAGTTCTTC. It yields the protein CASSFRRTGVDEQFF.

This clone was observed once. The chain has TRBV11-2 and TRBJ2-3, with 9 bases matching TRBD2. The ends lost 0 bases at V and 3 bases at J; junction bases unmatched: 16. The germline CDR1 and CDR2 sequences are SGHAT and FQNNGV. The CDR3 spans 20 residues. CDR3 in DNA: TGTGCCAGCAGCTTAGAATGGGGCGGATTCGCGGGGGGGCTGACAGATACGCAGTATTTT. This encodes CASSLEWGGFAGGLTDTQYF.

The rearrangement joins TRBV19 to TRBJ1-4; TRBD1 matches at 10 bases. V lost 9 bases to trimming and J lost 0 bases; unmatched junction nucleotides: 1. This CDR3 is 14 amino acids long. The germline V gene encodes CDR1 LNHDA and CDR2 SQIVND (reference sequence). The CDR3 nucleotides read TGTGCCAGCGGACAGGGGGCAACTAATGAAAAACTGTTTTTT. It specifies CASGQGATNEKLFF.

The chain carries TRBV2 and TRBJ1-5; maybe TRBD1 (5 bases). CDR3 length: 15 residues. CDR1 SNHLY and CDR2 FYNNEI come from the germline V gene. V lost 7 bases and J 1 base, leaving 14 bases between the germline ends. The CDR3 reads CASKADNLSNQPQHF. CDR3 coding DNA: TGTGCCAGCAAGGCGGACAACCTCAGCAATCAGCCCCAGCATTTT.

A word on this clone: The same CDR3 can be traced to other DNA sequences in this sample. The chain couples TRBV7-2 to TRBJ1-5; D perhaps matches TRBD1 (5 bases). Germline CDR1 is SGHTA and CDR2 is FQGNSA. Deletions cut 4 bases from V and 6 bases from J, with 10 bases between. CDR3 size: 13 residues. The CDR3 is CASSSQGSQPQHF. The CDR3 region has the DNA TGTGCCAGCAGCTCTCAGGGTTCTCAGCCCCAGCATTTT.